This T cell receptor (beta chain) was identified in a study of blood T cell repertoires in COVID-19. The repertoire was sequenced with immunoSEQ multiplex PCR; TCRdb's copy has only in-frame clones and lacks some. The profile shows some 64,000 clones, almost 85% of them singletons. CDR3 length equals 14 residues. Germline loops: CDR1 SEHNR, CDR2 FQNEAQ (reference sequence). V lost 0 bases, J lost 2 bases, and 8 bases lay in between. Sequencing used peripheral blood. The J gene is TRBJ2-7, the V gene TRBV7-9, with a weak D call TRBD1 (6 bases). This receptor was obtained from a man aged 60-69 years with COVID-19, enrolled during active disease. CDR3 bases: TGTGCCAGCAGCTTAGCGGGGGCGCCCTACGAGCAGTACTTC. Protein product: CASSLAGAPYEQYF.